The rows below give T cell receptor beta chains drawn from one sample of a study of T cell repertoires in cytomegalovirus infection. Using its own MiXCR run on the reads, TCRdb lists one record per CDR3 protein. The data hold 600,000 to 800,000 distinct CDR3 sequences, with approximately 24% observed a single time. Sequencing was performed on CD8+ T cells from PBMCs. The source is a human donor in good health (CMV status not recorded). Some clones in this sample may be carry-over from other donors' samples. Both conserved end residues are part of each CDR3. The D gene is left open where the match is weak. Clone sizes are given selectively: once, few, many, or a class where the clone is expanded.

TGCAGCGTTGTGACTAGCGGGGGCTACGAGCAGTACTTC CSVVTSGGYEQYF TRBJ2-7 TRBV29-1 TRBD2 -
TGTGCCAGCAGCGAACGCCTCGGGACCCACAATGAGCAGTTCTTC CASSERLGTHNEQFF TRBJ2-1 TRBV14 - few
TGCGCCAGCAGCTTACGAAGGGGTGGGGTTGACACTGAAGCTTTCTTT CASSLRRGGVDTEAFF TRBJ1-1 TRBV5-1 - -
TGTGCCAGCAGCTTAGTCCTAGCGGGGCCCCGGGACACCGGGGAGCTGTTTTTT CASSLVLAGPRDTGELFF TRBJ2-2 TRBV11-2 TRBD2 -
TGTGCCAGTGGGACAGGGGCCTACGAGCAGTACTTC CASGTGAYEQYF TRBJ2-7 TRBV6-2/TRBV6-3 TRBD1 -
TGTGCCAGCAGCCATTCTAGGGGCGACGAGCAGTACTTC CASSHSRGDEQYF TRBJ2-7 TRBV4-1 - -
TGCAGCGTTGAAGATGCGGGACAGGGGGCTTGGACTGAAGCTTTCTTT CSVEDAGQGAWTEAFF TRBJ1-1 TRBV29-1 TRBD1 -
TGCAGCGTTCGGGACGGGAATCAGCCCCAGCATTTT CSVRDGNQPQHF TRBJ1-5 TRBV29-1 - few
TGTGCCAGCAGCTCGACGGTGAACACTGAAGCTTTCTTT CASSSTVNTEAFF TRBJ1-1 TRBV7-6 - many
TGCACCAGCAGCCACTCGACAGGGGGAAGCGAGCAGTACTTC CTSSHSTGGSEQYF TRBJ2-7 TRBV4-1 TRBD1 -
TGTGCCAGCAGTCAGGGGTTACGTGTGAGTTACAATGAGCAGTTCTTC CASSQGLRVSYNEQFF TRBJ2-1 TRBV28 - -
TGTGCCATCAGTGAGTCGCGGGGCACCTACGAGCAGTACTTC CAISESRGTYEQYF TRBJ2-7 TRBV10-3 - many
TGTGCCAGCAGCTGGGAGACAAGCTCCTACGAGCAGTACTTC CASSWETSSYEQYF TRBJ2-7 TRBV7-8 - many
TGCAGCGTTGACAGGGAGAGCACAGATACGCAGTATTTT CSVDRESTDTQYF TRBJ2-3 TRBV29-1 - -
TGTGCCAGCAGTGGCGACAGGGAGGGTAATCAGCCCCAGCATTTT CASSGDREGNQPQHF TRBJ1-5 TRBV2 TRBD1 -
TGTGCCAGCAGCTTAGTCTCTACCAACCAAGAGACCCAGTACTTC CASSLVSTNQETQYF TRBJ2-5 TRBV7-2 - many
TGCGCCAGCAGCCAAATATTGGCGGGGGGGCCAATCACCGGGGAGCTGTTTTTT CASSQILAGGPITGELFF TRBJ2-2 TRBV4-1 TRBD2 few
TGTGCCAGCAGCTTAGTGCTGGGGTCAGGGGACATTGAAGCTTTCTTT CASSLVLGSGDIEAFF TRBJ1-1 TRBV7-9 - many
TGTGCCAGCAGCTCTTTGGCATATGAGCAGTTCTTC CASSSLAYEQFF TRBJ2-1 TRBV7-2 - many
TGTGCCAGCAACTCGGGCAAGCGGTTCTACAATGAGCAGTTCTTC CASNSGKRFYNEQFF TRBJ2-1 TRBV2 - -
TGTGCCAGCGGCACCGGGACATACTATGGCTACACCTTC CASGTGTYYGYTF TRBJ1-2 TRBV11-2 - few
TGTGCCAGCAGCGACACCGACAGGGTGGTCAACTATGGCTACACCTTC CASSDTDRVVNYGYTF TRBJ1-2 TRBV7-9 TRBD1 many
TGTGCCAGCAGCTTTAAACAGGGGGATGGCTACACCTTC CASSFKQGDGYTF TRBJ1-2 TRBV7-2 TRBD1 many
TGTGCCAACAGCCCCGGGACCACAGATACGCAGTATTTT CANSPGTTDTQYF TRBJ2-3 TRBV7-6 - -
TGCGCCAGCAGTCAGGATGTAGTACGGGAAAAACTGTTTTTT CASSQDVVREKLFF TRBJ1-4 TRBV23-1 - few
TGTGCCAGCAGCTCATACCGACAGGGGCTAGCCAAAAACATTCAGTACTTC CASSSYRQGLAKNIQYF TRBJ2-4 TRBV5-4 TRBD1 few
TGCGCCAGCAGCTTGGGGGACAGGACCACTGAAGCTTTCTTT CASSLGDRTTEAFF TRBJ1-1 TRBV5-1 TRBD1 -
TGTGCTAGTGGTTTTTCATCCGCCGGGACAGGGGGAATAGAAGTCGGAAGGCTGAACACTGAAGCTTTCTTT CASGFSSAGTGGIEVGRLNTEAFF TRBJ1-1 TRBV12-5 TRBD1 many
TGTGCCAGCAGCATCGGGACAGGGGGTTCATACAATGAGCAGTTCTTC CASSIGTGGSYNEQFF TRBJ2-1 TRBV11-2 TRBD1 -
TGTGCCAGCAGCCTTACCCCATACACAGATACGCAGTATTTT CASSLTPYTDTQYF TRBJ2-3 TRBV28 - -
TGCAGTGCTAGAGGCGAGGTCGCCTACAATGAGCAGTTCTTC CSARGEVAYNEQFF TRBJ2-1 TRBV20-1 - -
TGTGCCAGCATTCGGCTAGCGGGGTTAGCCAAAAACATTCAGTACTTC CASIRLAGLAKNIQYF TRBJ2-4 TRBV28 TRBD2 -
TGTGCCAGCAGCCAACCCGTGGAGGGCGACTATGGCTACACCTTC CASSQPVEGDYGYTF TRBJ1-2 TRBV4-2 - few
TGCAGCGTTGCGTGGGACAGGGCCTACGAGCAGTACTTC CSVAWDRAYEQYF TRBJ2-7 TRBV29-1 TRBD1 -
TGTGCCAGCAGCTCCCCAGGGAACACCGGGGAGCTGTTTTTT CASSSPGNTGELFF TRBJ2-2 TRBV7-2 - many
TGCGCCAGCAGCCAAGCCTCTCTAAGCTCCTACAATGAGCAGTTCTTC CASSQASLSSYNEQFF TRBJ2-1 TRBV4-3 - -
TGTGCCAGCAGTGAAGTGGATGGGCGGGGTGAAGCTTTCTTT CASSEVDGRGEAFF TRBJ1-1 TRBV2 - many